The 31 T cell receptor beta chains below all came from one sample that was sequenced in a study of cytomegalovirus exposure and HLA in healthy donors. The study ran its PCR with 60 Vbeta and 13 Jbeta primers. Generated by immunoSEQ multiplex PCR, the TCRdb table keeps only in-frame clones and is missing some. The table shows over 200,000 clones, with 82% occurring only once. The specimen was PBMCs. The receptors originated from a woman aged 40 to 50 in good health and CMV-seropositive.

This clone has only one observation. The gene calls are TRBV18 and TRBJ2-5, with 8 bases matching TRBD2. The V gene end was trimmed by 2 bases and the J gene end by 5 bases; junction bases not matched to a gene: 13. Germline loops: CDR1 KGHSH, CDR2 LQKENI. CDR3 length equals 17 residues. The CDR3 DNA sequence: TGTGCCAGCTCACCAAGTGTTCAACTAGCGGCCCGTGAGACCCAGTACTTC. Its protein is CASSPSVQLAARETQYF.

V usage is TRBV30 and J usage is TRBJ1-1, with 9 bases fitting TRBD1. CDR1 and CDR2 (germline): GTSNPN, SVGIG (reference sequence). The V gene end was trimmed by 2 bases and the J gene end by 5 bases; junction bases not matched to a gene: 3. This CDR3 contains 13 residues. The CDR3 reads CAWSTGQGTEAFF. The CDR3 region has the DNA TGTGCCTGGAGTACTGGACAGGGGACTGAAGCTTTCTTT.

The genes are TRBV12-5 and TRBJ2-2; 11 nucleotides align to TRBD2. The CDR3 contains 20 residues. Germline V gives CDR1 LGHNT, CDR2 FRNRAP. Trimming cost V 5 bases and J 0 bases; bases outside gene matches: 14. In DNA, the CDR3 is TGTGCTAGTGGTCCTCACCTTAGCGGGAGGGCCTTTGCGAACACCGGGGAGCTGTTTTTT. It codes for CASGPHLSGRAFANTGELFF.

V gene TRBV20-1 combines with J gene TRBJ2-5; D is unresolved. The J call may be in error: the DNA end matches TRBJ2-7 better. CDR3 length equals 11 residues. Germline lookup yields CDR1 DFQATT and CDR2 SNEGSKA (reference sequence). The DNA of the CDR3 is TGCAGTGTCGCGCGCGGCTCCGAGCAGTACTTC. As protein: CSVARGSEQYF.

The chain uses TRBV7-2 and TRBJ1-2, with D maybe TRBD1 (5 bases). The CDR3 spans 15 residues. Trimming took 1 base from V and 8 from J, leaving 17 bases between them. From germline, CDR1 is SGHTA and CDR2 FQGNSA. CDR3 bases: TGTGCCAGCAGCTTAGGAGGCAGGGAGGGAGAGGGCTACACCTTC. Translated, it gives CASSLGGREGEGYTF.

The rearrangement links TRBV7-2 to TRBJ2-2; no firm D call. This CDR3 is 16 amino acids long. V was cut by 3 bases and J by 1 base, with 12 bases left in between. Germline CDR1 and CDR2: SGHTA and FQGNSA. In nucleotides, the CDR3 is TGTGCCAGCAGCTTTCAGGTGCACCTGAACACCGGGGAGCTGTTTTTT. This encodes CASSFQVHLNTGELFF.

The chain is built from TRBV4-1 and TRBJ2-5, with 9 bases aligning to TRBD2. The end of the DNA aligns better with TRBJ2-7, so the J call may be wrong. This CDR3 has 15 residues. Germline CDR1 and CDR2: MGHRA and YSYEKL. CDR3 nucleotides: TGCGCCAGCAGCCCGGGACTAGCAACGGGCTACGAGCAGTACTTC. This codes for CASSPGLATGYEQYF.

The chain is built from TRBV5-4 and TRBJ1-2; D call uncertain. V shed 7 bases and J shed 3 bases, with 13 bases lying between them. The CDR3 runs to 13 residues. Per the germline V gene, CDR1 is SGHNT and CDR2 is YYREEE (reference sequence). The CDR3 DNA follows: TGTGCCAGCGCCCTAGGAGCCGACTATGGCTACACCTTC. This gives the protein CASALGADYGYTF.

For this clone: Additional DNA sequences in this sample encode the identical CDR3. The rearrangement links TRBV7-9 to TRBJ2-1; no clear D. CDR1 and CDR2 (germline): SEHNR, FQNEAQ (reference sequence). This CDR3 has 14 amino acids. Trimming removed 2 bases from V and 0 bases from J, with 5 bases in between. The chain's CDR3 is CASSLSSSYNEQFF. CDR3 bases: TGTGCCAGCAGCTTAAGTAGCTCCTACAATGAGCAGTTCTTC.

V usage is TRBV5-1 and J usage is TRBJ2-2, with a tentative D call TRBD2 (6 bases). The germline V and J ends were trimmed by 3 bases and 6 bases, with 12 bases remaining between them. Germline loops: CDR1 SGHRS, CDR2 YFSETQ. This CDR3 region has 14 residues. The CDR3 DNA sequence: TGCGCCAGCAGCTACGCCGGGGAGGCCGGGGAGCTGTTTTTT. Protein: CASSYAGEAGELFF.

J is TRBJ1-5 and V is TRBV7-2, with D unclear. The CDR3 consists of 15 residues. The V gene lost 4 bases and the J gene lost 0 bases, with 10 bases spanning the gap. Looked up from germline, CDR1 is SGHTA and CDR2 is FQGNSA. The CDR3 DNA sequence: TGTGCCAGCAGCTCTTACAGTTTTAGCAATCAGCCCCAGCATTTT. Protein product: CASSSYSFSNQPQHF.

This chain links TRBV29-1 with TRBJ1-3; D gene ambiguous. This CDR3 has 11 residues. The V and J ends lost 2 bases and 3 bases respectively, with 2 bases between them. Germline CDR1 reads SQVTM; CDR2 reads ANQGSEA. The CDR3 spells CSVERGNTIYF. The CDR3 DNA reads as TGCAGCGTTGAACGTGGAAACACCATATATTTT.

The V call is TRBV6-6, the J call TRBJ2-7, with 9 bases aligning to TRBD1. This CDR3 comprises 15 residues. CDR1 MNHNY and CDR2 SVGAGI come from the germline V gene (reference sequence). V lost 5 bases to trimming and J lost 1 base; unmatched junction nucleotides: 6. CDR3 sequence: CASSQDRGDSYEQYF. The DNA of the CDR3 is TGTGCCAGCAGTCAGGACAGGGGCGATTCCTACGAGCAGTACTTC.

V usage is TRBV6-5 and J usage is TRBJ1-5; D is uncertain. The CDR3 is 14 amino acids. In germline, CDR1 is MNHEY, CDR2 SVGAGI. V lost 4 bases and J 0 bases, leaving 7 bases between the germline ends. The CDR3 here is CASSSYISNQPQHF. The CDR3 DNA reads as TGTGCCAGCAGTTCTTATATTAGCAATCAGCCCCAGCATTTT.

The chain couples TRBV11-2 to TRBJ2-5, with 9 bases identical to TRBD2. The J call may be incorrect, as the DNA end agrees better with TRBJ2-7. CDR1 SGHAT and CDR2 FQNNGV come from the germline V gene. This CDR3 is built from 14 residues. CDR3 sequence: CASSLRGTSNEQYF. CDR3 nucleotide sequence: TGTGCCAGCAGCTTAAGGGGGACTAGCAACGAGCAGTACTTC.

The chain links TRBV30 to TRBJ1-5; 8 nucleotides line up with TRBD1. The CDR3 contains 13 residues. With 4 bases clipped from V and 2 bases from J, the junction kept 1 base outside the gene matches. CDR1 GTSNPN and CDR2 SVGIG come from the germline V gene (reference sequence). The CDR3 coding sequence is TGTGCCTGGACGGGACAGGGCAATCAGCCCCAGCATTTT. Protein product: CAWTGQGNQPQHF.

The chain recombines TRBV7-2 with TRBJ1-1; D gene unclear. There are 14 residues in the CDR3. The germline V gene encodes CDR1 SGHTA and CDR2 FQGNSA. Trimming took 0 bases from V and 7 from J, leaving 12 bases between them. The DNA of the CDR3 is TGTGCCAGCAGCTTAGCGAGGGTTAATGGTGAAGCTTTCTTT. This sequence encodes CASSLARVNGEAFF.

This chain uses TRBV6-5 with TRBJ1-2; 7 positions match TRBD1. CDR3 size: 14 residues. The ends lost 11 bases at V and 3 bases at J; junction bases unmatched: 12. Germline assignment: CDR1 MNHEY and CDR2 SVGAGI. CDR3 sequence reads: CAGEGTVTHYGYTF. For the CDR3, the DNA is TGTGCCGGGGAAGGGACAGTAACCCACTATGGCTACACCTTC.

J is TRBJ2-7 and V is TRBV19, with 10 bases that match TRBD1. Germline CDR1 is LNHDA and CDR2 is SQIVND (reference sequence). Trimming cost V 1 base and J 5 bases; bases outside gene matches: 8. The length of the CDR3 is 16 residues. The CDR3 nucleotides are TGTGCCAGTAGTATAGTCCCCCTGACAGGGGGCGACGAGCAGTACTTC. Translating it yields CASSIVPLTGGDEQYF.

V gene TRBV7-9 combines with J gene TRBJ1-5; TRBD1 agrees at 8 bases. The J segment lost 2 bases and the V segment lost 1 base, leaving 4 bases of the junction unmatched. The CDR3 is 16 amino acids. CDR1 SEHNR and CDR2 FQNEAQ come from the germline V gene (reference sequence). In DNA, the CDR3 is TGTGCCAGCAGCTTAGGGACAGGGAGAGGCAATCAGCCCCAGCATTTT. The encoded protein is CASSLGTGRGNQPQHF. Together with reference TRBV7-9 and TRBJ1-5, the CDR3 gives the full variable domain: DTGVSQNPRHKITKRGQNVTFRCDPISEHNRLYWYRQTLGQGPEFLTYFQNEAQLEKSRLLSDRFSAERPKGSFSTLEIQRTEQGDSAMYLCASSLGTGRGNQPQHFGDGTRLSIL.

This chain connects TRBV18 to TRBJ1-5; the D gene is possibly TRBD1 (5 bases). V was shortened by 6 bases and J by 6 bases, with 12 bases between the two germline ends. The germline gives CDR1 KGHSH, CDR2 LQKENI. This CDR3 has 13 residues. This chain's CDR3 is CASSIQVSQPQHF. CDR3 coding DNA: TGTGCCAGCTCCATACAGGTCTCTCAGCCCCAGCATTTT.

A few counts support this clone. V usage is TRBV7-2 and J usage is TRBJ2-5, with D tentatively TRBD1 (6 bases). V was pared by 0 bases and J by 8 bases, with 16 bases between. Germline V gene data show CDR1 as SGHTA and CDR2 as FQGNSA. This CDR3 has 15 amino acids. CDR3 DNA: TGTGCCAGCAGCTTAGCGGCTTCTCCAGGGGAAACCCAGTACTTC. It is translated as CASSLAASPGETQYF. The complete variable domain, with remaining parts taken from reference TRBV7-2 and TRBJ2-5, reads GAGVSQSPSNKVTEKGKDVELRCDPISGHTALYWYRQSLGQGLEFLIYFQGNSAPDKSGLPSDRFSAERTGGSVSTLTIQRTQQEDSAVYLCASSLAASPGETQYFGPGTRLLVL.

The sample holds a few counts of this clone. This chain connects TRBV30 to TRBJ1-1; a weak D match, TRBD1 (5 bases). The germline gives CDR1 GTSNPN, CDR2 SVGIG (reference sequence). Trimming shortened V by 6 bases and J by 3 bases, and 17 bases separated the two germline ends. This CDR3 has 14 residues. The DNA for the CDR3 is TGTGCCTGTAAACAAGACAGTCCCTACACTGAAGCTTTCTTT. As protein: CACKQDSPYTEAFF.

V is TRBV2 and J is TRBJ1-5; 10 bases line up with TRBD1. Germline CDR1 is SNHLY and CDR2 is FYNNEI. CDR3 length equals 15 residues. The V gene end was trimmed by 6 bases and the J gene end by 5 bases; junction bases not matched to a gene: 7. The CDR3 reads CASRYAGQGYQPQHF. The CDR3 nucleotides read TGTGCCAGCAGATACGCGGGACAGGGGTATCAGCCCCAGCATTTT. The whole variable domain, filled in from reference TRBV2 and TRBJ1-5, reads EPEVTQTPSHQVTQMGQEVILRCVPISNHLYFYWYRQILGQKVEFLVSFYNNEISEKSEIFDDQFSVERPDGSNFTLKIRSTKLEDSAMYFCASRYAGQGYQPQHFGDGTRLSIL.

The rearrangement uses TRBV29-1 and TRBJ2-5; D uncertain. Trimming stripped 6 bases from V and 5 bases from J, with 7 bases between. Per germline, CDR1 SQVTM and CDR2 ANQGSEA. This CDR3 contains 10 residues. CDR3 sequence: CSVVRETQYF. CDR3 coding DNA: TGCAGCGTAGTCCGGGAGACCCAGTACTTC. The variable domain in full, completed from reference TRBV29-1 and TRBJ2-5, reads SAVISQKPSRDICQRGTSLTIQCQVDSQVTMMFWYRQQPGQSLTLIATANQGSEATYESGFVIDKFPISRPNLTFSTLTVSNMSPEDSSIYLCSVVRETQYFGPGTRLLVL.

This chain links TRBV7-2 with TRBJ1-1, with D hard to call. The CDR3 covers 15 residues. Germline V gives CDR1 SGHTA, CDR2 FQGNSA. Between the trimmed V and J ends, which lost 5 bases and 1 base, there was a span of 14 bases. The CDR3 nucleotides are TGTGCCAGCAGCCCGCGGGCCGGAGAGAACACTGAAGCTTTCTTT. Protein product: CASSPRAGENTEAFF.

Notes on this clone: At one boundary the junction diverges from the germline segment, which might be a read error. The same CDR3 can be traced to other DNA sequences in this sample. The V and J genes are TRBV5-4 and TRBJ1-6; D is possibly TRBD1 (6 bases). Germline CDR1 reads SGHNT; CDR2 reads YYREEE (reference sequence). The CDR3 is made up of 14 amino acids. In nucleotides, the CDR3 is TGTGCCAGCAGGCCCGGGACAAATAATTCCCCCCTCCACTTT. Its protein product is CASRPGTNNSPLHF.

The CDR3 DNA sequence: TGTGCTAGTGGTTCGAGGAGAACCGATTCACCCCTCCACTTT. Its translation is CASGSRRTDSPLHF. This chain joins TRBV12-5 and TRBJ1-6; D gene unclear. The CDR3 covers 14 residues. The ends were cut back, 4 bases at V and 8 bases at J, with 12 bases in the middle. CDR1 LGHNT and CDR2 FRNRAP come from the germline V gene.

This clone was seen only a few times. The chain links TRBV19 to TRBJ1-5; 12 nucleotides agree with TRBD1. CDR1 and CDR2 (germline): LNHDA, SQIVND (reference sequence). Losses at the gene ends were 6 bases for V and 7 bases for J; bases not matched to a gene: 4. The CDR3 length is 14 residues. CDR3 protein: CASSGTGGAQPQHF. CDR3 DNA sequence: TGTGCCAGTAGCGGGACAGGGGGCGCCCAGCCCCAGCATTTT.

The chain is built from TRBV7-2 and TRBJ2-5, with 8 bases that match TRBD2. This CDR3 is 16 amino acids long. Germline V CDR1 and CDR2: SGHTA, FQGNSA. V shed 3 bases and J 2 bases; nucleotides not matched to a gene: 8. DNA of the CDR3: TGTGCCAGCAGCTTTTATTCGGGGGGGGTTCAAGAGACCCAGTACTTC. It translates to CASSFYSGGVQETQYF.

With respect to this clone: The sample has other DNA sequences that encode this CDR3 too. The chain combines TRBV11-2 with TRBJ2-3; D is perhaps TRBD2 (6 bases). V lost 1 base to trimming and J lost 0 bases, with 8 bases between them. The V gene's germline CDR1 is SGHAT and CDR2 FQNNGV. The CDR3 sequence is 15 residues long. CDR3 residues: CASSLVSGSTDTQYF. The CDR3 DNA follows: TGTGCCAGCAGCTTAGTCAGCGGGAGCACAGATACGCAGTATTTT.